The 29 T cell receptor beta chains given below trace back to one sample, sequenced in a study of blood T cell repertoires in COVID-19. Profiling relied on immunoSEQ multiplex PCR, and the TCRdb table lists in-frame clones only, not all of them. The table records roughly 200,000 clones, roughly 90% of them present only once. Specimen: PBMCs or T cells enriched from blood (not recorded which). The receptors were gathered from a woman in her forties with acute COVID-19.

The rearrangement uses TRBV5-4 and TRBJ1-1; 11 bases line up with TRBD1. Germline V gene data show CDR1 as SGHNT and CDR2 as YYREEE (reference sequence). The CDR3 has 14 amino acids. The junction had 1 base not matched to a gene; V was cut back by 0 bases and J by 6 bases. CDR3 region: CASSLEGQGAEAFF. The CDR3 DNA sequence: TGTGCCAGCAGCTTGGAGGGACAGGGGGCTGAAGCTTTCTTT.

The chain joins TRBV7-3 to TRBJ2-2; possible D gene TRBD1, 5 bases. The V end was cut by 2 bases, the J end by 6 bases, with 13 bases between. CDR1 and CDR2 (germline): SGHTA, FQGTGA. The CDR3 spans 15 residues. CDR3 sequence reads: CASSLGQGYPGELFF. The CDR3 DNA follows: TGTGCCAGCAGCTTAGGGCAGGGATATCCCGGGGAGCTGTTTTTT. Combining the CDR3 with reference TRBV7-3 and TRBJ2-2 gives the whole variable domain GAGVSQTPSNKVTEKGKYVELRCDPISGHTALYWYRQSLGQGPEFLIYFQGTGAADDSGLPNDRFFAVRPEGSVSTLKIQRTERGDSAVYLCASSLGQGYPGELFFGEGSRLTVL.

The chain links TRBV7-8 to TRBJ2-5; no clear D gene. This CDR3 spans 14 amino acids. Per germline, CDR1 SGHVS and CDR2 FQNEAQ. Trimming shortened V by 3 bases and J by 6 bases, and 14 bases separated the two germline ends. CDR3 sequence reads: CASSFRILGQTQYF. The CDR3 region has the DNA TGTGCCAGCAGCTTTCGGATTTTGGGCCAGACCCAGTACTTC.

The rearrangement links TRBV18 to TRBJ1-1, with D possibly TRBD1 on 6 matching bases. V was clipped by 6 bases and J by 4 bases, with 21 bases between them. The CDR3 contains 16 residues. CDR1 is KGHSH, CDR2 LQKENI, per germline. The CDR3 DNA reads TGTGCCAGCTCCGCGAAGGGGGGGCCGTGGGGCACTGAAGCTTTCTTT. Its translation is CASSAKGGPWGTEAFF.

This chain uses TRBV6-5 with TRBJ1-5; 7 bases are a match to TRBD1. The CDR3 extends over 14 amino acids. V shed 5 bases, J shed 6 bases, and the junction held 7 bases outside the gene matches. The germline V gene encodes CDR1 MNHEY and CDR2 SVGAGI. The CDR3 DNA follows: TGTGCCAGCAGTAAGGGACAGTCAAGTCAGCCCCAGCATTTT. This sequence encodes CASSKGQSSQPQHF.

The chain carries TRBV20-1 and TRBJ2-1; a possible D gene is TRBD2 (5 bases). Germline V CDR1 and CDR2: DFQATT, SNEGSKA (reference sequence). V was shortened by 3 bases and J by 9 bases, with 9 bases between the two germline ends. The CDR3 runs 11 residues. CDR3 in amino acids: CSASLAVEQFF. The DNA of the CDR3 is TGCAGTGCTAGCCTAGCTGTTGAGCAGTTCTTC.

The chain couples TRBV27 to TRBJ1-5; 9 positions match TRBD1. Germline trimming cut 5 bases from V and 4 bases from J; bases unmatched to any gene: 9. This CDR3 region has 16 residues. Germline V gives CDR1 MNHEY, CDR2 SMNVEV (reference sequence). Written as DNA, the CDR3 is TGTGCCAGCAGTCGGAAAACAGGGGGCCCTAATCAGCCCCAGCATTTT. Residues: CASSRKTGGPNQPQHF.

This chain joins TRBV5-1 and TRBJ1-5, with no clear D. The V gene lost 4 bases and the J gene lost 5 bases, with 13 bases spanning the gap. CDR1 is SGHRS, CDR2 YFSETQ, per germline. This CDR3 contains 14 residues. The CDR3 sequence is CASSRQGLDQPQHF. CDR3 sequence (DNA): TGCGCCAGCAGCCGACAAGGACTCGATCAGCCCCAGCATTTT.

This rearrangement joins TRBV3-1 (or the pseudogene TRBV3-2) to TRBJ1-6, with D perhaps TRBD1 (6 bases). Trimming removed 3 bases from V and 10 bases from J, with 22 bases in between. The CDR3 runs 17 residues. In germline, CDR1 is LGHDT, CDR2 YNNKEL (reference sequence). CDR3 in DNA: TGTGCCAGCAGCCAGGCCAGTGGCAGGGGAAGAGGATCACCCCTCCACTTT. Translated: CASSQASGRGRGSPLHF.

This chain connects TRBV4-3 to TRBJ2-4; D possibly corresponds to TRBD2 (5 bases). Trimming shortened V by 0 bases and J by 0 bases, and 15 bases separated the two germline ends. This CDR3 spans 18 amino acids. Germline assignment: CDR1 LGHNA and CDR2 YSLEER. The CDR3 loop is CASSQDSDGVIAKNIQYF. The CDR3 nucleotides read TGCGCCAGCAGCCAAGATAGTGACGGGGTCATAGCCAAAAACATTCAGTACTTC.

V is TRBV23-1 and J is TRBJ1-5, with 7 bases aligning to TRBD1. TRBV23-1 is treated as an ORF (open reading frame) with a function not yet certain. This CDR3 spans 14 amino acids. The trim removed 7 bases at V and 6 bases at J, leaving 9 bases unmatched. The CDR3 DNA follows: TGCGCCAGCACCTCCTGCGACAGGGCTCAGCCCCAGCATTTT. It translates to CASTSCDRAQPQHF.

This clone was seen a single time. The chain couples TRBV6-5 to TRBJ1-5; TRBD1 might be the D (5 bases). CDR1 and CDR2 from the germline V gene are MNHEY and SVGAGI. The CDR3 is 14 amino acids. Trimming stripped 5 bases from V and 3 bases from J, with 11 bases between. CDR3 residues: CASSPDSPNQPQHF. The CDR3 nucleotides read TGTGCCAGCAGTCCCGACAGCCCCAATCAGCCCCAGCATTTT.

This clone was seen a few times. CDR3 sequence: CSVVGGLYEQYF. The CDR3 coding sequence is TGCAGCGTTGTAGGCGGGTTATACGAGCAGTACTTC. The chain joins TRBV29-1 to TRBJ2-7; weak D call: TRBD2 (5 bases). Trimming removed 4 bases from V and 4 bases from J, with 11 bases in between. Germline values: CDR1 SQVTM, CDR2 ANQGSEA. The CDR3 contains 12 residues.

The chain couples TRBV5-1 to TRBJ1-2; TRBD1 matches at 7 bases. With 4 bases clipped from V and 5 bases from J, the junction kept 14 bases outside the gene matches. The length of the CDR3 is 16 residues. The germline gives CDR1 SGHRS, CDR2 YFSETQ. CDR3 region: CASSGGQSYGNYGYTF. CDR3 DNA sequence: TGCGCCAGCAGCGGGGGACAGTCTTATGGCAATTATGGCTACACCTTC.

This clone was detected only once. This chain uses TRBV29-1 with TRBJ1-2; no firm D call. CDR1 SQVTM and CDR2 ANQGSEA come from the germline V gene. Trimming pared 4 bases from V and 3 bases from J, leaving 15 bases between. The CDR3 consists of 14 residues. The chain's CDR3 is CSVAGGNSDYGYTF. The CDR3, as DNA: TGCAGCGTTGCGGGAGGGAACAGCGACTATGGCTACACCTTC.

A single count supports this clone. The chain carries TRBV7-9 and TRBJ1-1; 7 bases are a match to TRBD1. The J segment lost 0 bases and the V segment lost 4 bases, leaving 2 bases of the junction unmatched. Germline V lookup: CDR1 SEHNR, CDR2 FQNEAQ (reference sequence). This CDR3 has 14 amino acids. The DNA for the CDR3 is TGTGCCAGCAGCTCGGGACAGTTGAACACTGAAGCTTTCTTT. Protein sequence: CASSSGQLNTEAFF.

J is TRBJ1-1 and V is TRBV5-1, with D uncertain. Germline V CDR1 and CDR2: SGHRS, YFSETQ. The CDR3 sequence is 16 residues long. V dropped 0 bases and J dropped 1 base, with 13 bases sitting between them. CDR3 DNA sequence: TGCGCCAGCAGCTTGGCCGTGGGCTCGGCGAACACTGAAGCTTTCTTT. This encodes CASSLAVGSANTEAFF.

The chain uses TRBV7-2 and TRBJ2-1, with a weak D call TRBD1 (6 bases). The V and J ends lost 2 bases and 2 bases respectively, with 10 bases between them. The CDR3 is made up of 15 amino acids. CDR1 and CDR2 from the germline V gene are SGHTA and FQGNSA. The CDR3 sequence is CASSLYRDTYNEQFF. CDR3 DNA: TGTGCCAGCAGCTTATACAGGGATACCTACAATGAGCAGTTCTTC. Based on the CDR3 plus reference TRBV7-2 and TRBJ2-1, the full variable domain is GAGVSQSPSNKVTEKGKDVELRCDPISGHTALYWYRQSLGQGLEFLIYFQGNSAPDKSGLPSDRFSAERTGGSVSTLTIQRTQQEDSAVYLCASSLYRDTYNEQFFGPGTRLTVL.

V usage is TRBV6-5 and J usage is TRBJ2-1; 12 bases align to TRBD2. The V gene end was trimmed by 5 bases and the J gene end by 4 bases; junction bases not matched to a gene: 3. CDR1 is MNHEY and CDR2 is SVGAGI in the germline V gene. This CDR3 comprises 15 residues. The CDR3 coding sequence is TGTGCCAGCAGTCCCGGGACTAGCGGGTACAATGAGCAGTTCTTC. Protein sequence: CASSPGTSGYNEQFF.

The chain is built from TRBV4-2 and TRBJ2-1; 8 bases match TRBD1. Germline V gene sequence: CDR1 LGHNA, CDR2 YNFKEQ. V lost 5 bases, J lost 3 bases, and 6 bases stayed unmatched. The CDR3 runs to 15 residues. In DNA form, the CDR3 reads TGTGCCAGCAGCAACCGGGACAGGATCTACAATGAGCAGTTCTTC. It encodes CASSNRDRIYNEQFF.

The chain has TRBV12-3 or TRBV12-4 and TRBJ2-3; no firm D call. V gave up 3 bases and J gave up 6 bases, with 4 bases separating them. CDR3 length: 11 amino acids. The CDR3 spells CASSFSDTQYF. In nucleotides, the CDR3 is TGTGCCAGCAGTTTCTCGGATACGCAGTATTTT.

The DNA for the CDR3 is TGTGCCAGTAGTGCTGGACAGGTAGGCAATCAGCCCCAGCATTTT. Translation gives CASSAGQVGNQPQHF. The rearrangement links TRBV19 to TRBJ1-5; 7 nucleotides match TRBD1. This CDR3 is built from 15 residues. J was trimmed by 2 bases and V by 5 bases; bases with no gene match: 6. Germline V gene lookup returns CDR1 LNHDA and CDR2 SQIVND (reference sequence).

The chain recombines TRBV5-1 with TRBJ1-6; tentatively, D is TRBD1 (5 bases). Looked up from germline, CDR1 is SGHRS and CDR2 is YFSETQ. Trimming cost V 3 bases and J 10 bases, with 14 bases left between them. The CDR3 is 14 amino acids. The CDR3 reads CASSSDGRQSPLHF. The CDR3 DNA reads TGCGCCAGCAGCTCAGACGGACGACAGTCACCCCTCCACTTT.

The CDR3 region is CASSRGQGYNEQFF. DNA for the CDR3: TGTGCCAGCAGCAGAGGACAGGGCTACAATGAGCAGTTCTTC. The chain is built from TRBV5-6 and TRBJ2-1, with 8 bases identical to TRBD1. The CDR3 runs 14 residues. The trim removed 4 bases at V and 3 bases at J, leaving 3 bases unmatched. CDR1 and CDR2 (germline): SGHDT, YYEEEE. The variable domain in full, with the rest retrieved from reference TRBV5-6 and TRBJ2-1, is DAGVTQSPTHLIKTRGQQVTLRCSPKSGHDTVSWYQQALGQGPQFIFQYYEEEERQRGNFPDRFSGHQFPNYSSELNVNALLLGDSALYLCASSRGQGYNEQFFGPGTRLTVL.

Worth noting for this clone: At one end the junction does not follow the germline gene, possibly because of a read error. Here the CDR3 reads CASSLGVTGGELFF. In DNA form, the CDR3 reads TGTGCCAGCAGTTTAGGGGTTACGGGCGGGGAGCTGTTTTTT. The chain couples TRBV7-2 to TRBJ2-2; D might be TRBD1 (5 bases). The CDR3 covers 14 residues. Per germline, CDR1 SGHTA and CDR2 FQGNSA.

The V gene is TRBV5-4, the J gene TRBJ1-1; D call uncertain. The CDR3 extends over 11 amino acids. Trimming shortened V by 2 bases and J by 5 bases, and 4 bases separated the two germline ends. CDR1 SGHNT and CDR2 YYREEE come from the germline V gene (reference sequence). The DNA for the CDR3 is TGTGCCAGCAGCTTCTTAACTGAAGCTTTCTTT. It translates to CASSFLTEAFF.

The rearrangement uses TRBV11-2 and TRBJ1-1; the match to TRBD1 covers 7 bases. There are 14 residues in the CDR3. The germline CDR1 and CDR2 sequences are SGHAT and FQNNGV. With 2 bases clipped from V and 4 bases from J, the junction kept 4 bases outside the gene matches. The CDR3 region is CASSLSPGGTEAFF. The CDR3, as DNA: TGTGCCAGCAGCTTAAGTCCAGGGGGCACTGAAGCTTTCTTT.

The rearrangement joins TRBV7-2 to TRBJ2-5; 7 bases align to TRBD2. Germline CDR1 SGHTA, CDR2 FQGNSA. The trim removed 3 bases at V and 5 bases at J, leaving 9 bases unmatched. The CDR3 sequence is 15 residues long. The CDR3 protein is CASSFGTNGAETQYF. CDR3 nucleotide sequence: TGTGCCAGCAGCTTCGGGACTAACGGGGCGGAGACCCAGTACTTC.

This sequence joins TRBV7-2 and TRBJ1-3; unclear D gene. CDR3 length: 13 residues. Trimming shortened V by 1 base and J by 9 bases, and 10 bases separated the two germline ends. CDR1 is SGHTA and CDR2 is FQGNSA in the germline V gene. This CDR3 reads CASSLVLEPTIYF. The CDR3 bases are TGTGCCAGCAGCTTAGTTTTGGAGCCCACCATATATTTT.